This T cell receptor beta chain appears in the sequencing data of a study of metastatic and nonmetastatic thyroid tumors. In the study overall: Repertoire comparison spanned blood and tumor or nodule tissue of malignant and benign thyroid patients. Regarding the study as a whole: Malignant thyroid tumors reportedly exceeded benign nodules significantly in TCR beta diversity, with the difference appearing in blood and tumor.

Patients were all untreated before their thyroid surgery. This clone came up a few times. Its antigen is unidentified. Distinct nucleotide sequences in the sample also encode this CDR3. TCRdb used MiXCR to call clones anew from the PCR reads. The profile shows more than 10,000 clones, around 21% of them singletons. Sequenced input: adjacent normal tissue. The sequence came from a female donor with papillary thyroid cancer or a benign thyroid nodule (not recorded which). Some clones in this sample may be carry-over from other donors' samples.

The CDR3 region has the DNA TGTGCCAGCACAGCTGGCGGGGGTGGCACAGATACGCAGTATTTT. Its protein product is CASTAGGGGTDTQYF. V and J are TRBV6-1 and TRBJ2-3; 7 bases match TRBD2. This CDR3 is 15 amino acids long. Trimming took 7 bases from V and 1 from J; bases not matched to a gene: 8. From germline, CDR1 is MNHNS and CDR2 SASEGT.